This record concerns one T cell receptor beta chain sequence. Its cognate antigen has yet to be identified. Trimming accounts for 4 bases at V and 5 bases at J, while the number of junction bases matched to no gene is 10. According to the germline V gene, CDR1 reads SGHTA and CDR2 reads FQGNSA. The CDR3, cysteine through phenylalanine, is 16 amino acids long. The DNA shown is the 48-base CDR3, in frame from base 1. Library prep was done by the immunoSEQ multiplex PCR assay. For the multiplex PCR, a mixture combining 60 forward primers for TCR Vbeta segments and 13 reverse primers for TCR Jbeta segments was used. A multiplex PCR assay on genomic DNA amplified the CDR3 region of rearranged TCR beta genes. On the Illumina HiSeq System, the amplified TCR beta libraries were sequenced as 87-base-pair reads. Regarding the original processing steps: A later analysis counted tens of millions of unique TCR beta chains across the 666 repertoires, and around 9.9 million of these chains were shared by at least two donors. A nearest-neighbor algorithm error-corrected the raw reads and collapsed the reads into unique sequences, merging closely related sequences to remove PCR and sequencing errors. CDR3 sequences were aligned to IMGT reference sequences to assign V, D and J gene segments. For a sequence to be retained, a match of at least six nucleotides to both a V gene segment and a J gene segment was required. A rearrangement was called productive if the CDR3 had no stop codons and remained in frame with V and J, and every other rearrangement was called non-productive. CDR3 was defined by IMGT convention, running from the second conserved V-encoded cysteine to the conserved J-encoded phenylalanine. The earlier analysis of roughly 590 of the donors excluded sequences that lacked an unambiguous match to a single V gene segment. An earlier analysis of approximately 590 of the donors called V segments functional above 56.7% productive rearrangements and segregating when the between-donor standard deviation exceeded 5%. A statistical classification framework was developed to diagnose cytomegalovirus status using the catalog of TCR beta chain sequences. In a later analysis, TCR nucleotide sequences were compared against IMGT/GENE-DB human TR gene sequences so that V and J genes could be assigned. In a later analysis, CDR3 sequences and most-parsimonious VDJ recombination scenarios were assigned using the TCRdist pipeline. In a later analysis, each TCR beta chain was defined by its CDR3 amino acid sequence together with its V-gene family, and reads without a unique V-gene family were excluded. As a way to deal with suspected cross-contamination and a sequencing artifact, a later analysis dropped 500 to 700 nucleotide sequences that were highly shared and had low generation probability. For each public chain, a later analysis derived a clonal expansion index from normalized ranks of inferred template counts within each repertoire. A later analysis computed generation probabilities with a VDJ recombination model fitted to out-of-frame rearrangements, and checked the results against IGoR. In a later analysis, TCR-TCR, TCR-HLA and TCR-CMV co-occurrence was scored with hypergeometric tests, and a repertoire-size bias correction was applied to TCR pairs. To estimate false discovery rates, a later analysis permuted the HLA or CMV assignments 20 times. A later analysis grouped co-occurring TCRs with DBSCAN, adding TCRdist sequence similarity when clustering within HLA-allele-positive subsets. For co-occurrence clustering, repertoires with fewer than 30,000 or more than 120,000 public chains were excluded, along with several repertoires with anomalous nucleotide sharing. Here the immuneACCESS table is served through TCRdb, limited to in-frame sequences with V and J called. Missing clones are a known gap in these copies; in checked studies unresolved V genes cover under half, and the rest lacks a known reason. The V and J calls and clone size are taken from that table; D and trimming were inferred from the DNA. The table kept for this sample lists under 200,000 clones. The top ten clones comprise roughly 2% of the sample.

The data belong to a study of cytomegalovirus exposure and HLA in healthy donors (dated by TCRdb to the late 2010s). In terms of the full investigation: An earlier analysis of about 530 of the donors reported 276 Gb of sequence data and about 120 million unique TCR beta sequences obtained from around 180 million T cells. An early release covering 500 to 750 HLA-typed donors comprised roughly 300 gigabases of sequencing data and around 80 million unique TCR sequences. Of the approximately 400 genotyped donors, 81% fell in the genetic ancestry cluster associated with self-reported Caucasian donors. The study was designed to test whether signatures of past pathogen exposure could be identified by cataloging public T cell receptors. The study used immunosequencing to profile the T cell repertoires of 666 subjects and linked those repertoires to cytomegalovirus serostatus. Along with the approximately 700-subject first cohort, a separate validation cohort of approximately 110 different subjects was used. High-throughput TCR immunosequencing, statistical association of individual TCRs with disease status, and machine learning were combined to predict cytomegalovirus infection status. In a later analysis, previously published TCR beta repertoires from more than 500 donors were re-analyzed and high-resolution HLA genotyping was added so that TCR occurrence patterns could be studied. The later analysis used no new phenotypic data to find candidate immune exposures, relying instead on TCR beta sequences and their occurrence across donors. An earlier analysis of several hundred of the donors used high-throughput TCR beta sequencing to judge whether each TCR beta V gene segment behaved as functional or pseudogenic. Donor age, sex, ethnicity and CMV serostatus were collected together with the repertoire data. A later genetic analysis took genome-wide SNP genotypes for about 65% of the roughly 670 donors and used that subset as a discovery cohort. Every discovery cohort repertoire had been produced on one sequencing platform. HLA typing covered class I and class II loci at four-digit resolution. Typing coverage differed by locus: A, B, C, DRB1 and DQB1 were typed in roughly 620-630 donors, DQA1 in 500 to 550, DPA1 in 600 to 610, and DPB1 in approximately 450. About five DR-DQ haplotypes were treated as single units for association and clustering because of strong linkage in the cohort. Among almost 400 genotyped donors of the cohort, an average of approximately 230,000 unique TCR beta nucleotide sequences were sequenced per donor, 15% to 20% of them non-productive.

Summary of the overall study and its limitations: According to a later analysis, TCR association rates differed among HLA loci, with DRB1 alleles showing the most associated TCRs and HLA-C alleles showing the fewest. The earlier analysis of approximately 590 of the donors excluded some 15 rarely observed V segments, including chromosome 9 orphons, because counts were too low. A cluster of highly shared sequence variants was judged likely to represent a technical artifact of the sequencing pipeline. A later genetic analysis reported fewer N-insertions in productive TCRs among donors in an Asian-associated ancestry cluster than the approximately 670-donor mean. Immune exposure information for the cohort was limited to CMV serostatus. Most TCR sequences were seen in very few donors, while some public TCRs were found in many individuals. Because some donors lacked HLA typing at each locus, the association tests relied only on the typed subset. The presence/absence analyses assumed that sequencing depth was roughly uniform across donors, and that assumption may not be true. In a later analysis, around 17,000 TCR beta sequences were associated with specific HLA alleles at a false discovery rate of 0.05. Correlated functional status among segregating V segments might be attributable to linkage disequilibrium, but an unknown experimental factor could not be ruled out. It was suggested by the authors that the approach could potentially be generalized to other disease states and immunological phenotypes. In a later analysis, HLA-associated TCR beta chains showed more clonal expansion and lower generation probabilities than non-associated chains that were equally common. A further reported finding was that TCR beta sequences accurately predicted the HLA-A and HLA-B alleles for most subjects in the first cohort. When HLA alleles, especially DR and DQ, strongly co-occurred, TCR associations were difficult to assign to individual alleles. In vitro tests confirmed that three of the cytomegalovirus-associated TCR beta chains recognize cytomegalovirus antigens. A later genetic analysis associated a missense DCLRE1C variant with V-gene and J-gene trimming of TCR beta chains, and an independent cohort replicated the association. An earlier analysis of several hundred of the donors showed that most TCR beta V segments appeared in productive rearrangements either about 90% or about 30% of the time, which broadly matched IMGT annotations. A later analysis reported that several top co-occurrence clusters appeared linked to parvovirus B19, influenza, CMV and Epstein-Barr virus. The classifier was reported to diagnose cytomegalovirus status with high specificity and sensitivity in both the original and validation cohorts. The study gave a list of some 150 TCR beta chains associated with cytomegalovirus. In a later analysis, most CMV-associated TCR beta chains were found to appear HLA-restricted, with HLA associations seemingly driven largely by CMV exposure. Some IMGT-functional V segments, including TRBV6-2 and TRBV6-3, could not be distinguished by the 87-base-pair reads and were therefore excluded. This cohort had only TCR beta chains sequenced, and the lack of alpha or paired-chain data limited which features could be detected.

The cohort consisted of 600 to 700 healthy bone marrow donors. At the time of sampling, every cohort member was nominally healthy, though immune exposures that went unrecorded were likely present. The donor was CMV seronegative and belonged to the group of approximately 320 seronegative cohort members. Every donor gave a peripheral blood sample, and the peripheral blood mononuclear cells from that sample were used for TCR beta sequencing. Genomic DNA extraction from the blood cell samples was performed with the Qiagen DNeasy Blood Extraction Kit. The sequenced sample was PBMCs. The TCR was taken from a man aged 25-45 years in good health and CMV-seronegative. The chain is encoded by TRBV7-2 joined to TRBJ2-1; a stretch of 8 junction bases matches TRBD1. Here the CDR3 is given as CASSSSPGQGDNEQFF. The DNA is as follows: TGTGCCAGCAGCTCCTCACCCGGACAGGGCGACAATGAGCAGTTCTTC.